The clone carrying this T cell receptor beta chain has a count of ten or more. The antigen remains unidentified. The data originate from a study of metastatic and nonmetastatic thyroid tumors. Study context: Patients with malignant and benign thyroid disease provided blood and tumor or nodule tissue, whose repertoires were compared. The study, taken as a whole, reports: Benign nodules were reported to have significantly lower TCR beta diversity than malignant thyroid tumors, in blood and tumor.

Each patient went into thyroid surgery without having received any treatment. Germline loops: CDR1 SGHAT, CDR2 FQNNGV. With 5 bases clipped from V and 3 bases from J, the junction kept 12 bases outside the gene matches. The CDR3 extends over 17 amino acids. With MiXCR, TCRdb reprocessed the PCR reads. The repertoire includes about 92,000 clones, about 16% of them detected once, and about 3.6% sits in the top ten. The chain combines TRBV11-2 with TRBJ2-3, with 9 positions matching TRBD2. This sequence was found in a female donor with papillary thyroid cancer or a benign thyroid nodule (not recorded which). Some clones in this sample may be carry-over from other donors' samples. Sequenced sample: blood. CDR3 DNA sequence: TGTGCCAGCAGCCCCCAGACTAGCGGACTATTAACAGATACGCAGTATTTT. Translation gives CASSPQTSGLLTDTQYF.